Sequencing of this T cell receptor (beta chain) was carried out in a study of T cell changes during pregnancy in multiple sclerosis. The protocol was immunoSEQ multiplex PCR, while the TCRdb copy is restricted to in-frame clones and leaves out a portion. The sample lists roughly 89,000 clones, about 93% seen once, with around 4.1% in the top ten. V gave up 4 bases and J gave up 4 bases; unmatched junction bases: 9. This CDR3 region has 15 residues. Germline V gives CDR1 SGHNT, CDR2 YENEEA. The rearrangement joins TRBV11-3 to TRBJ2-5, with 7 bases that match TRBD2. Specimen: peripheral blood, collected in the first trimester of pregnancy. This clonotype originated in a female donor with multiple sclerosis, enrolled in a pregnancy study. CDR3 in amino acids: CASSSTGGSAETQYF. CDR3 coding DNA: TGTGCCAGCAGCTCCACCGGGGGGTCGGCAGAGACCCAGTACTTC.